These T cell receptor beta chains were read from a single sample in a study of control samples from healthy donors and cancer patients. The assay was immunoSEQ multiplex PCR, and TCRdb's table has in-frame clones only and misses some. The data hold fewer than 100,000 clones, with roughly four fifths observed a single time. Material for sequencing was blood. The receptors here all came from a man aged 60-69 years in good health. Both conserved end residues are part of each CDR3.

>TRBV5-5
CASSSRPGDSYEQYF
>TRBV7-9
CASSPRGTGGSYEQYF
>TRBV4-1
CASSRSGGSYEQYF
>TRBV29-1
CSVEGREGQGPFEQYF
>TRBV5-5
CASSPQPTKTDTQYF
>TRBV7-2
CASSFRGAGQGASGELFF
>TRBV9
CASSVLGTPSGANVLTF
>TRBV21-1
CASSLLLAGLPLAQFF
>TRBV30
CAWSFGGGLDTQYF
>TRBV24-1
CATSGPTSGRGDTGELFF
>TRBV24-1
CATSDVGGVGTIYF
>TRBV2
CASRPRELGGEQFF
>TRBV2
CASSFSAGLALTRDTQYF
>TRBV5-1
CASSLGSGRILEQFF
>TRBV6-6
CASYMTGRFYGYTF
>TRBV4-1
CASSQAHTRLSTDTQYF